The 9 T cell receptor beta chains below come from one sample, sequenced in a study of T cell repertoires in ileal Crohn's disease (dated by TCRdb to the late 2010s). Library method: the immunoSEQ multiplex PCR assay. TCRdb stores this immuneACCESS table with in-frame sequences only. Part of the clones is absent; in the studies checked, under half of the shortfall reflects unresolved V genes, and no reason is known for the rest. The sample records a few thousand clones, approximately 82% of which are singletons. Approximately 12% of the sample is taken by the ten largest. Input material: ileal tissue. The receptor source for this set is an adult with Crohn's disease.

This chain uses TRBV9 with TRBJ2-1; the D is unclear. The CDR3 extends over 15 amino acids. Germline V gives CDR1 SGDLS, CDR2 YYNGEE. V lost 0 bases to trimming and J lost 4 bases, with 11 bases between them. CDR3 sequence: CASSVEHSPYNEQFF. For the CDR3, the DNA is TGTGCCAGCAGCGTAGAGCACTCGCCTTACAATGAGCAGTTCTTC.

The chain couples TRBV5-4 to TRBJ1-1, with a possible D match to TRBD1 (5 bases). Trimming shortened V by 1 base and J by 5 bases, and 12 bases separated the two germline ends. Germline V gives CDR1 SGHNT, CDR2 YYREEE (reference sequence). The CDR3 is made up of 14 amino acids. CDR3 sequence reads: CASSLFGALTEAFF. CDR3 nucleotides: TGTGCCAGCAGCTTGTTTGGGGCGCTTACTGAAGCTTTCTTT.

This chain connects TRBV4-3 to TRBJ1-6; no clear D gene. The germline V gene encodes CDR1 LGHNA and CDR2 YSLEER. CDR3 length: 16 amino acids. V was shortened by 0 bases and J by 7 bases, with 13 bases between the two germline ends. This CDR3 reads CASSQDRGQSNSPLHF. CDR3 bases: TGCGCCAGCAGCCAAGATCGGGGTCAGTCGAATTCACCCCTCCACTTT.

The genes are TRBV5-6 and TRBJ1-4; tentatively, D is TRBD1 (5 bases). The CDR3 totals 13 residues. Germline-derived CDR1 and CDR2 are SGHDT and YYEEEE. Trimming took 0 bases from V and 5 from J, leaving 5 bases between them. The CDR3 DNA reads TGTGCCAGCAGCTTGGGACAGAATGAAAAACTGTTTTTT. Amino acids: CASSLGQNEKLFF.

This chain connects TRBV5-1 to TRBJ1-2, with D perhaps matching TRBD1 (6 bases). This CDR3 has 15 residues. Germline CDR1 and CDR2: SGHRS and YFSETQ. Trimming removed 0 bases at V and 7 bases at J, with 16 bases between. In nucleotides, the CDR3 is TGCGCCAGCAGCTTGGGGGACACTAATTTTGCTGGCTACACCTTC. It specifies CASSLGDTNFAGYTF.

This chain connects TRBV19 to TRBJ2-7; tentative D call: TRBD1 (6 bases). Trimming shortened V by 3 bases and J by 7 bases, and 19 bases separated the two germline ends. The germline CDR1 and CDR2 sequences are LNHDA and SQIVND (reference sequence). This CDR3 spans 15 amino acids. CDR3 DNA: TGTGCCAGTAGTATTGTCTGGGGGCGGTCTGAGGAGCAGTACTTC. It is translated as CASSIVWGRSEEQYF.

The rearrangement uses TRBV5-6 and TRBJ1-2; D call uncertain. Germline CDR1 SGHDT, CDR2 YYEEEE. V was cut by 2 bases and J by 1 base, with 12 bases left in between. The CDR3 loop spans 15 amino acids. Here the CDR3 reads CASSFNPGFNYGYTF. The CDR3 DNA sequence: TGTGCCAGCAGCTTCAATCCAGGCTTTAACTATGGCTACACCTTC.

V usage is TRBV6-1 and J usage is TRBJ2-2; TRBD1 might be the D (6 bases). Between the trimmed V and J ends, which lost 3 bases and 3 bases, there was a span of 14 bases. Germline V gives CDR1 MNHNS, CDR2 SASEGT. This CDR3 is built from 16 residues. CDR3 sequence reads: CASSEGYRTDTGELFF. For the CDR3, the DNA is TGTGCCAGCAGTGAGGGGTATCGGACAGACACCGGGGAGCTGTTTTTT.

V is TRBV6-5 and J is TRBJ2-2; possible D gene TRBD1, 5 bases. V dropped 7 bases and J dropped 3 bases, with 12 bases sitting between them. CDR1 and CDR2 (germline): MNHEY, SVGAGI. The CDR3 is 14 residues long. This CDR3 reads CASTGSRDTGELFF. As DNA, the CDR3 is TGTGCCAGCACAGGGTCCAGGGACACCGGGGAGCTGTTTTTT.